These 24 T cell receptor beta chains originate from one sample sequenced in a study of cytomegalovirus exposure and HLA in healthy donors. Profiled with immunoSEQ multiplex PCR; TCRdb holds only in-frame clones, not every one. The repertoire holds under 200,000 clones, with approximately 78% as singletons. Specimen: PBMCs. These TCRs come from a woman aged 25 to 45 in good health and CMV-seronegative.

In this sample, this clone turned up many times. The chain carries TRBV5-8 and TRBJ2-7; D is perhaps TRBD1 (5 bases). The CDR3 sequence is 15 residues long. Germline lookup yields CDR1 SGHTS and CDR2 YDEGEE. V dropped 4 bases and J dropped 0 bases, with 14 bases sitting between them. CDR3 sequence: CASSPWGRDSYEQYF. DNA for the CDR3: TGTGCCAGCAGCCCGTGGGGCAGGGACTCCTACGAGCAGTACTTC.

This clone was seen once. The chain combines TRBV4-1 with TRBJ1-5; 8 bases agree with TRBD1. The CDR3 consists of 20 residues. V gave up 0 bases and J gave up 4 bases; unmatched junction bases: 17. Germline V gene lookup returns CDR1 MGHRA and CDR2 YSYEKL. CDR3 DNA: TGCGCCAGCAGCCAAGATGAATTAAGGGCAGGGGGCCTGGGAAATCAGCCCCAGCATTTT. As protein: CASSQDELRAGGLGNQPQHF.

DNA for the CDR3: TGTGCCAGCAGCTTAGACAGGGAAACCTACAATGAGCAGTTCTTC. Its translation: CASSLDRETYNEQFF. The chain employs TRBV7-2 and TRBJ2-1, with D tentatively TRBD1 (6 bases). Germline CDR1 and CDR2: SGHTA and FQGNSA. V was cut by 1 base and J by 2 bases, with 9 bases left in between. The CDR3 contains 15 residues.

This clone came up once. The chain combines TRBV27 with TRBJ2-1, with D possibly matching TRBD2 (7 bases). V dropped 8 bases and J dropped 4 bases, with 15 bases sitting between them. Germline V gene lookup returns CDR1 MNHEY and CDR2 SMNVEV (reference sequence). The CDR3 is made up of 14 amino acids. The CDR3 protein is CASRPGGVYNEQFF. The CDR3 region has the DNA TGTGCCAGCCGCCCGGGGGGCGTTTACAATGAGCAGTTCTTC.

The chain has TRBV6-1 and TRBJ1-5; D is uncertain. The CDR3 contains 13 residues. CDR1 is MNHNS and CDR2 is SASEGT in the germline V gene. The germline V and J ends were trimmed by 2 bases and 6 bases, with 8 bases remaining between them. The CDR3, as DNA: TGTGCCAGCAGTGAATCGATCGGTCAGCCCCAGCATTTT. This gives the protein CASSESIGQPQHF.

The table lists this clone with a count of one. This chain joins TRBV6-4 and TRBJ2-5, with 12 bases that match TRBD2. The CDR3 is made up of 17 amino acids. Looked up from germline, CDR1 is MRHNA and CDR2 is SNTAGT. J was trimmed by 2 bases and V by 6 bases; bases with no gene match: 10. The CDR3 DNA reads TGTGCCAGCAGGACGACCAGGACTAGCGGGGATCAAGAGACCCAGTACTTC. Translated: CASRTTRTSGDQETQYF.

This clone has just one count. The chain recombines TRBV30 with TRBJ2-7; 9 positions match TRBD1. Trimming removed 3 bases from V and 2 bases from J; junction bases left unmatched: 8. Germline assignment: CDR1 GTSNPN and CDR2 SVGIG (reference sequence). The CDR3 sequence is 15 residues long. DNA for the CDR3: TGTGCCTGGAGCCCCGGACAGGGGATCACCTACGAGCAGTACTTC. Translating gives CAWSPGQGITYEQYF.

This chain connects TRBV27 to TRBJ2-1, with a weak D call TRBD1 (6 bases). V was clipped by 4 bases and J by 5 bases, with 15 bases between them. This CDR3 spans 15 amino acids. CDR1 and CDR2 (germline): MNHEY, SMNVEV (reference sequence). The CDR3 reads CASSYRDKANNEQFF. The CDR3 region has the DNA TGTGCCAGCAGTTACCGGGACAAGGCTAACAATGAGCAGTTCTTC.

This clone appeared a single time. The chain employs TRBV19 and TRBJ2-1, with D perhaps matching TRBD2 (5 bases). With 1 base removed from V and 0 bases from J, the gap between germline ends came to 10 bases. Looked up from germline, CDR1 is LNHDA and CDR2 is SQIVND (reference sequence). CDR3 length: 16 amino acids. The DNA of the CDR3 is TGTGCCAGTAGTATAGTCTCGGGGAGCTCCTACAATGAGCAGTTCTTC. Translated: CASSIVSGSSYNEQFF.

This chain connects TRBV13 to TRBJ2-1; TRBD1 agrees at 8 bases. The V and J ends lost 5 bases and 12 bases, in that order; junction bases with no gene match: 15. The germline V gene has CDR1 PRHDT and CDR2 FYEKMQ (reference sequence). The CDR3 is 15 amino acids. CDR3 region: CASSPDRGRGSTQFF. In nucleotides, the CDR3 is TGTGCCAGCAGCCCTGACAGGGGAAGGGGGAGCACGCAGTTCTTC.

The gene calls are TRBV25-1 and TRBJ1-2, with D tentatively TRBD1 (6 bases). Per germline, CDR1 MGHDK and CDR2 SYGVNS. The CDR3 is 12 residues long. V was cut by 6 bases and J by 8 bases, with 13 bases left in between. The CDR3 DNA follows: TGTGCCAGCAGCCCGACAGGATCCGGCTACACCTTC. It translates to CASSPTGSGYTF.

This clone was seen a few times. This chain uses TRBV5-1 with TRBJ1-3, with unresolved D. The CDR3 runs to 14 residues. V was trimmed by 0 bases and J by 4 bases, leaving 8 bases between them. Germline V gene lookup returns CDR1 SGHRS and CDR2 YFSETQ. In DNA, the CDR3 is TGCGCCAGCAGCTTGGCAGGCCAGGGAAACACCATATATTTT. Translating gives CASSLAGQGNTIYF.

DNA of the CDR3: TGTGCCAGTAGTATCGGAGAGACAGGGAGAACTGAAGCTTTCTTT. This codes for CASSIGETGRTEAFF. The rearrangement joins TRBV19 to TRBJ1-1; TRBD1 matches 7 bases. The trim removed 3 bases at V and 5 bases at J, leaving 9 bases unmatched. Germline loops: CDR1 LNHDA, CDR2 SQIVND (reference sequence). The CDR3 runs to 15 residues.

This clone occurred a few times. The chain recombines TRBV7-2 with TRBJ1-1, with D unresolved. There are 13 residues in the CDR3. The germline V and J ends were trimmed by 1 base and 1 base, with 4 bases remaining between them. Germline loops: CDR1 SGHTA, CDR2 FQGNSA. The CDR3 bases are TGTGCCAGCAGCTTAGTCCAGAACACTGAAGCTTTCTTT. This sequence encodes CASSLVQNTEAFF.

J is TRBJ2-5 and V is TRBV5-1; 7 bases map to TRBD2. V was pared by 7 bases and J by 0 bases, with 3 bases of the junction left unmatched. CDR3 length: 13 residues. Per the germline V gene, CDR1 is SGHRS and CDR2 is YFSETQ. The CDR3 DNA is TGCGCCAGCGCGGGGGACCACCAAGAGACCCAGTACTTC. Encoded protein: CASAGDHQETQYF.

The CDR3 bases are TGTGCCAGCAGGCAGGGCACCGGGGAGCTGTTTTTT. Its protein product is CASRQGTGELFF. V gene TRBV6-5 combines with J gene TRBJ2-2, with D tentatively TRBD1 (5 bases). Germline assignment: CDR1 MNHEY and CDR2 SVGAGI. This CDR3 is built from 12 residues. With 6 bases removed from V and 4 bases from J, the gap between germline ends came to 6 bases.

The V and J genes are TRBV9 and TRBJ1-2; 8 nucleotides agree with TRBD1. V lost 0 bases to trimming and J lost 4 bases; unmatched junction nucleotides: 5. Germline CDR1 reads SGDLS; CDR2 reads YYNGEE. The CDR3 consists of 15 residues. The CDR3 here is CASSVVAGGAYGYTF. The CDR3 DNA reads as TGTGCCAGCAGCGTAGTTGCAGGGGGCGCCTATGGCTACACCTTC.

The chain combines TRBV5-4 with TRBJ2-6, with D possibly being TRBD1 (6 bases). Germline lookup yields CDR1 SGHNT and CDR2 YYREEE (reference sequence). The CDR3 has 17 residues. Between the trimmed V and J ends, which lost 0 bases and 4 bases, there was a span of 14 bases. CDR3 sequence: CASSLARGRRGANVLTF. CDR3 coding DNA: TGTGCCAGCAGCTTGGCCAGGGGAAGGCGAGGGGCCAACGTCCTGACTTTC.

The CDR3 region has the DNA TGTGCCTGGCCTTCCGGACAGGGGCCCTCCTACAATGAGCAGTTCTTC. It yields the protein CAWPSGQGPSYNEQFF. The genes are TRBV30 and TRBJ2-1; the match to TRBD1 covers 9 bases. Germline V lookup: CDR1 GTSNPN, CDR2 SVGIG (reference sequence). V trimming: 5 bases; J trimming: 0 bases; junction bases outside the gene matches: 8. This CDR3 is built from 16 residues.

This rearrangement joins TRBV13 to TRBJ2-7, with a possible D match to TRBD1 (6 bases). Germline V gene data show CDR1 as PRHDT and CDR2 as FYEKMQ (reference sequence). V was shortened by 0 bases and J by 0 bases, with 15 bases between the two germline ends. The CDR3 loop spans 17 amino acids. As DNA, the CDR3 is TGTGCCAGCAGCTTAGGATTTGCAGGGGACGTCTCCTACGAGCAGTACTTC. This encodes CASSLGFAGDVSYEQYF. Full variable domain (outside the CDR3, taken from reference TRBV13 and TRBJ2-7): AAGVIQSPRHLIKEKRETATLKCYPIPRHDTVYWYQQGPGQDPQFLISFYEKMQSDKGSIPDRFSAQQFSDYHSELNMSSLELGDSALYFCASSLGFAGDVSYEQYFGPGTRLTVT.

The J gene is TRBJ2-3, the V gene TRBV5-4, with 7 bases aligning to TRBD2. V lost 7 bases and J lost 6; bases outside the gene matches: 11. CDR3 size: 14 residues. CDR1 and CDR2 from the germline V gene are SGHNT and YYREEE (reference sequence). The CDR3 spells CASYGGSTGDTQYF. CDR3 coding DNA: TGTGCCAGCTATGGCGGGAGCACGGGGGATACGCAGTATTTT.

The CDR3 loop reads CASSFTGNYEQYF. Written as DNA, the CDR3 is TGTGCCAGCAGCTTCACAGGTAACTACGAGCAGTACTTC. The rearrangement uses TRBV5-4 and TRBJ2-7; D perhaps matches TRBD1 (5 bases). V lost 2 bases and J 3 bases, leaving 9 bases between the germline ends. Germline V gene lookup returns CDR1 SGHNT and CDR2 YYREEE (reference sequence). The CDR3 totals 13 residues.

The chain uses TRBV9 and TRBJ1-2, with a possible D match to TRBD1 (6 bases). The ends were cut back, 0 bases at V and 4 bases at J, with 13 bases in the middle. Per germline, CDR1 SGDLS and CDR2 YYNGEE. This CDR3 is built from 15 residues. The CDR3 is CASSVARTAIYGYTF. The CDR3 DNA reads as TGTGCCAGCAGCGTAGCGAGGACAGCGATCTATGGCTACACCTTC.

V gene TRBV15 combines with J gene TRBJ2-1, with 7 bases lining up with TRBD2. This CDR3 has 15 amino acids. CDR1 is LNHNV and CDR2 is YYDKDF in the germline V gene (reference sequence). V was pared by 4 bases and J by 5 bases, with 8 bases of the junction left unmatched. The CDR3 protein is CATSNLLATDNEQFF. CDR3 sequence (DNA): TGTGCCACCAGCAACTTACTAGCGACCGACAATGAGCAGTTCTTC.